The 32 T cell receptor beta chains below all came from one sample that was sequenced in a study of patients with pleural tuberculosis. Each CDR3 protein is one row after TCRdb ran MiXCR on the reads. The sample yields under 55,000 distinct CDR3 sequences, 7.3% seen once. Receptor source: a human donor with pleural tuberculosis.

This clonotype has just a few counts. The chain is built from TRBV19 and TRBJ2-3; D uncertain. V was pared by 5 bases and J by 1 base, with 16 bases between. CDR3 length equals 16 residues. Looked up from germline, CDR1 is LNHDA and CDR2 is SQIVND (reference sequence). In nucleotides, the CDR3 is TGTGCCAGTAGTCCCCTATGGACCGATGGCACAGATACGCAGTATTTT. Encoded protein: CASSPLWTDGTDTQYF.

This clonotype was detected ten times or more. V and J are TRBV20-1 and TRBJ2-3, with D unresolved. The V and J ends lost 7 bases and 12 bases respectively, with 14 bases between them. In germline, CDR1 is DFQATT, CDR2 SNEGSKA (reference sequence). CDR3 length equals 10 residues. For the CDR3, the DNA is TGCAGTGTTTCGACACCAGAACAGTATTTT. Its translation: CSVSTPEQYF.

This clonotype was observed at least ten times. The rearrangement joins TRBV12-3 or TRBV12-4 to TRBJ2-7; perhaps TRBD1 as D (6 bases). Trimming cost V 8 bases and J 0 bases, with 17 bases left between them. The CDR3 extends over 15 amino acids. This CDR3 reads CASAPRGRGSYEQYF. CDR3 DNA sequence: TGTGCCAGCGCCCCCAGGGGAAGAGGCTCCTACGAGCAGTACTTC.

Written as DNA, the CDR3 is TGTGCCTGGAGTACTACCTGGAATTCACCCCTCCACTTT. Amino acids: CAWSTTWNSPLHF. The chain combines TRBV30 with TRBJ1-6; D gene ambiguous. The ends were cut back, 2 bases at V and 7 bases at J, with 9 bases in the middle. Germline CDR1 and CDR2: GTSNPN and SVGIG (reference sequence). CDR3 size: 13 residues.

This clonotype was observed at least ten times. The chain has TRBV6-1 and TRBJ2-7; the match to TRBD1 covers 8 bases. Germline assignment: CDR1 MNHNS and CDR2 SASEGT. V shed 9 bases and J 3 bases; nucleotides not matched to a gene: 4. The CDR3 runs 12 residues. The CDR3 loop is CASGQGFYEQYV. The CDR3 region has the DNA TGTGCCAGTGGACAGGGTTTCTACGAGCAGTACGTC.

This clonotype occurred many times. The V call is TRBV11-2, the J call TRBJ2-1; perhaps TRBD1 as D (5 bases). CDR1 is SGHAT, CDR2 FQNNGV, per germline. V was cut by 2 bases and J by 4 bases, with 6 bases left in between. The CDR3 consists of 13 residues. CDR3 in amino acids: CASSLQGYNEQFF. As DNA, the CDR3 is TGTGCCAGCAGCTTACAGGGATACAATGAGCAGTTCTTC.

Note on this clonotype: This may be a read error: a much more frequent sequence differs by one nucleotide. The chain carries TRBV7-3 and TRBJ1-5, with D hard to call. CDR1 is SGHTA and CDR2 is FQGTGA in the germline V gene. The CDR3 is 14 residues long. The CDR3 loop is CAGSLKFGNQPQHF. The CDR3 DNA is TGTGCCGGCAGCTTAAAGTTCGGCAATCAGCCCCAGCATTTT.

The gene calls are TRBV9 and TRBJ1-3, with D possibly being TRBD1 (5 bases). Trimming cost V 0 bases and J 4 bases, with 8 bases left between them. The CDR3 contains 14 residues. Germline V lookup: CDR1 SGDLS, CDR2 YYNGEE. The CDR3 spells CASSVDGQGNTIYF. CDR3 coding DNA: TGTGCCAGCAGCGTAGACGGACAAGGAAACACCATATATTTT.

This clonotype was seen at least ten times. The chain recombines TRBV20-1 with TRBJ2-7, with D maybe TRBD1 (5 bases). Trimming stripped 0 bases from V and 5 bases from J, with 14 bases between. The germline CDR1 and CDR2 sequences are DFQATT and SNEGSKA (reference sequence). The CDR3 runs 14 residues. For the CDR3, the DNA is TGCAGTGCTAGAGATACCCAGGGTCCCGACGAGCAGTACTTC. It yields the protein CSARDTQGPDEQYF.

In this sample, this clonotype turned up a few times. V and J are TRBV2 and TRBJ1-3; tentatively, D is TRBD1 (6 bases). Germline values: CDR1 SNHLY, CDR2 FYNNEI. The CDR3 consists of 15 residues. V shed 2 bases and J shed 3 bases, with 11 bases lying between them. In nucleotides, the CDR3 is TGTGCCAGCAGTGAACCCCGGGGGCTTGGAAACACCATATATTTT. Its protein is CASSEPRGLGNTIYF.

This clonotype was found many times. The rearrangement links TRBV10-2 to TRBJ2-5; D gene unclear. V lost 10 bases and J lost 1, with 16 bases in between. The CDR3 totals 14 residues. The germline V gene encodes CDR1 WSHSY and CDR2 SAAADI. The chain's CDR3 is CATTTELTQETQYF. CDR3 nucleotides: TGCGCCACCACCACGGAGCTGACCCAAGAGACCCAGTACTTC.

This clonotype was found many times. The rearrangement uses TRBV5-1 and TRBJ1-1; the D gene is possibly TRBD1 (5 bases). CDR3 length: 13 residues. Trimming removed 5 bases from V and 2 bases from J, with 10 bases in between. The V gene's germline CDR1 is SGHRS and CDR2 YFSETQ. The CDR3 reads CASRGVINTEAFF. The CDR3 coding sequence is TGCGCCAGCAGGGGGGTAATAAACACTGAAGCTTTCTTT.

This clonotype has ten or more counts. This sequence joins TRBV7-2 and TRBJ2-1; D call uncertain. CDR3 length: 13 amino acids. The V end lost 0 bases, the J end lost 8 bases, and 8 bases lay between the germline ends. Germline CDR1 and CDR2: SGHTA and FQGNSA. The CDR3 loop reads CASSLAVWDEQFF. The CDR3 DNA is TGTGCCAGCAGCTTAGCCGTTTGGGATGAGCAGTTCTTC.

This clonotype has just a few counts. The CDR3 is CASSSPGQGVLTF. For the CDR3, the DNA is TGTGCCAGCAGCTCGCCGGGACAGGGCGTCCTGACTTTC. The chain employs TRBV11-2 and TRBJ2-6; 9 nucleotides agree with TRBD1. CDR1 is SGHAT and CDR2 is FQNNGV in the germline V gene. This CDR3 is 13 amino acids long. V shed 4 bases, J shed 12 bases, and the junction held 4 bases outside the gene matches.

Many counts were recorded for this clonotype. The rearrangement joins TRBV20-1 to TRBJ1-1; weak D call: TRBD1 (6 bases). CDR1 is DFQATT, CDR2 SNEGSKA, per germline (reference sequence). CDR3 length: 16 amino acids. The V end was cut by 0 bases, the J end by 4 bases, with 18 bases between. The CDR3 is CSARDLRGNGVTEAFF. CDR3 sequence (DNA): TGCAGTGCTAGAGATCTCAGGGGTAATGGAGTCACTGAAGCTTTCTTT.

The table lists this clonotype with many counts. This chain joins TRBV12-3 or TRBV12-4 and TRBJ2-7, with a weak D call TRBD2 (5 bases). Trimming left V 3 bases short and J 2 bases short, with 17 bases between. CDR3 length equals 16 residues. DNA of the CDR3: TGTGCCAGCAGTTTGGCGCTGGACCGAGGGACCTACGAGCAGTACGTC. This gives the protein CASSLALDRGTYEQYV.

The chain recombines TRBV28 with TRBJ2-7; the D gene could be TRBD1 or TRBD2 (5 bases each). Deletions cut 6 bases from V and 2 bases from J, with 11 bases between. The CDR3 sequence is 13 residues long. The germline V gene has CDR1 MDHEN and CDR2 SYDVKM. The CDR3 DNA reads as TGTGCCAGCAGACTGGGACCGGCCTACGAGCAGTACTTC. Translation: CASRLGPAYEQYF. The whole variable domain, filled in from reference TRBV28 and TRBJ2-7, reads DVKVTQSSRYLVKRTGEKVFLECVQDMDHENMFWYRQDPGLGLRLIYFSYDVKMKEKGDIPEGYSVSREKKERFSLILESASTNQTSMYLCASRLGPAYEQYFGPGTRLTVT.

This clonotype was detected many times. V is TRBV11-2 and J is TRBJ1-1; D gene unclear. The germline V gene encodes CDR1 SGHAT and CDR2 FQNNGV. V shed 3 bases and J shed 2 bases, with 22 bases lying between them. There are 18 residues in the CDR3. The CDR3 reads CASSFDWPRKGENTEAFF. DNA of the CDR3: TGTGCCAGCAGCTTCGATTGGCCCAGAAAAGGAGAAAACACTGAAGCTTTCTTT.

The CDR3, as DNA: TGTGCCAGTAGTACGGGACAGGTTTACATGAACACTGAAGCTTTCTTT. Translating it yields CASSTGQVYMNTEAFF. The gene calls are TRBV19 and TRBJ1-1; 8 nucleotides agree with TRBD1. CDR1 is LNHDA and CDR2 is SQIVND in the germline V gene (reference sequence). The CDR3 runs to 16 residues. V dropped 4 bases and J dropped 0; count of bases not matched to a gene: 7.

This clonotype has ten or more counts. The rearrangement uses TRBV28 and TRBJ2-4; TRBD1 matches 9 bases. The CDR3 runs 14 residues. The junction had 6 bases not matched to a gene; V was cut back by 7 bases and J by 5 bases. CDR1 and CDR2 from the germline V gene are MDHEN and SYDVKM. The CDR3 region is CASITRTGENIQYF. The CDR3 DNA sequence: TGTGCCAGCATTACCCGGACAGGGGAAAACATTCAGTACTTC.

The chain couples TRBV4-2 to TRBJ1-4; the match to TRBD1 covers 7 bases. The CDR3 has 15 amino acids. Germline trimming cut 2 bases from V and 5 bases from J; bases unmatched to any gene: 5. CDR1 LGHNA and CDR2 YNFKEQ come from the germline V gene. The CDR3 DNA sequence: TGTGCCAGCAGCCAACGGACAGGACCAAATGAAAAACTGTTTTTT. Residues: CASSQRTGPNEKLFF.

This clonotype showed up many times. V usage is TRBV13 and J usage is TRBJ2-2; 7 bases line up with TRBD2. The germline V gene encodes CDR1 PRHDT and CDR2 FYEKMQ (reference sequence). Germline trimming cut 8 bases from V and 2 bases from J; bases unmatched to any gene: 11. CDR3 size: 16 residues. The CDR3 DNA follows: TGTGCCAGCTACTTAACCCCGGGACTAAACACCGGGGAGCTGTTTTTT. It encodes CASYLTPGLNTGELFF.

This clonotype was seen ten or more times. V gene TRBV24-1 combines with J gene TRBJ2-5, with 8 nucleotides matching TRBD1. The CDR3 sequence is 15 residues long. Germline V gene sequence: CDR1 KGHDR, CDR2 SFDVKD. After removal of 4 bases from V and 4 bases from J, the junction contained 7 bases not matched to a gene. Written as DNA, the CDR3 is TGTGCCACCAGTGACCCTGGACAGGGAGGAGAGACCCAGTACTTC. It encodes CATSDPGQGGETQYF.

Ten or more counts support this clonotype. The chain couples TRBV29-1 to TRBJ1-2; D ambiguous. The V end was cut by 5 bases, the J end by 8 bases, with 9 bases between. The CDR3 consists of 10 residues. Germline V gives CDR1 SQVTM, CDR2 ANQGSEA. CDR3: CSVQDRGYTF. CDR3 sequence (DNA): TGCAGCGTTCAGGACCGGGGCTACACCTTC.

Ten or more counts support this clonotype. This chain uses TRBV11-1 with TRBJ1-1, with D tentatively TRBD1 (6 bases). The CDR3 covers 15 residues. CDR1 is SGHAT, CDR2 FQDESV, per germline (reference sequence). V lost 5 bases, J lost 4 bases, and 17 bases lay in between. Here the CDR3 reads CASSVSGALGTEAFF. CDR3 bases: TGTGCCAGCAGCGTATCAGGGGCCCTGGGCACTGAAGCTTTCTTT.

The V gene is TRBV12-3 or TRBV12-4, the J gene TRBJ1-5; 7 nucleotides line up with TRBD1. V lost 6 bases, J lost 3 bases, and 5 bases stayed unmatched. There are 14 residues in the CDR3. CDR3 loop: CASSPGQTNQPQHF. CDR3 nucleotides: TGTGCCAGCAGCCCGGGACAGACCAATCAGCCCCAGCATTTT.

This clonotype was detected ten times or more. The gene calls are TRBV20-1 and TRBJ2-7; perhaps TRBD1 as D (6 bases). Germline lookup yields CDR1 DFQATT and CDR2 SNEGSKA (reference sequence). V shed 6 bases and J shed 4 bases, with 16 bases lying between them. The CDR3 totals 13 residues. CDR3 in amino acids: CSAQEQGMYEQYV. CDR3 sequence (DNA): TGCAGTGCCCAGGAACAGGGCATGTACGAGCAGTACGTC.

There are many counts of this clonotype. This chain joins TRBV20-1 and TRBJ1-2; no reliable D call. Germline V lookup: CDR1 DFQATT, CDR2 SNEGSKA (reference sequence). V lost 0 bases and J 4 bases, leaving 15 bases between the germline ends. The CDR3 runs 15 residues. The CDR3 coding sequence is TGCAGTGCTAGAGATCGCCGGGGAGGGTCCTATGGCTACACCTTC. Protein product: CSARDRRGGSYGYTF.

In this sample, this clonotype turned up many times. CDR3 nucleotides: TGTGCCAGCAGTTTCGGCGGAAACACCATATATTTT. As protein: CASSFGGNTIYF. The gene calls are TRBV6-2 or TRBV6-3 and TRBJ1-3; D is unresolved. The germline V and J ends were trimmed by 4 bases and 4 bases, with 5 bases remaining between them. CDR3 size: 12 residues. Germline loops: CDR1 MNHEY, CDR2 SVGEGT.

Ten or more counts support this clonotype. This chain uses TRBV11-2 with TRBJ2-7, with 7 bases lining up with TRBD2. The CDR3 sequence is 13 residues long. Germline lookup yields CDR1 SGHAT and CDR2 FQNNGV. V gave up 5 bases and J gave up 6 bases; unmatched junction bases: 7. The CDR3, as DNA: TGTGCCAGCAGCCCGGGGGGTTCGTTCGAGCAGTACTTC. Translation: CASSPGGSFEQYF. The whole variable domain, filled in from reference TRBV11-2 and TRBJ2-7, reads EAGVAQSPRYKIIEKRQSVAFWCNPISGHATLYWYQQILGQGPKLLIQFQNNGVVDDSQLPKDRFSAERLKGVDSTLKIQPAKLEDSAVYLCASSPGGSFEQYFGPGTRLTVT.

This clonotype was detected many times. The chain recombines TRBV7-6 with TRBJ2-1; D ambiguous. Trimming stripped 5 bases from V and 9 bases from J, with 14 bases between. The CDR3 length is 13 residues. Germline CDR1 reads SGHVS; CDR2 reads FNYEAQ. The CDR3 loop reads CASSTDRPGEQFF. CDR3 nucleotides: TGTGCCAGCAGCACGGACCGGCCCGGTGAGCAGTTCTTC.

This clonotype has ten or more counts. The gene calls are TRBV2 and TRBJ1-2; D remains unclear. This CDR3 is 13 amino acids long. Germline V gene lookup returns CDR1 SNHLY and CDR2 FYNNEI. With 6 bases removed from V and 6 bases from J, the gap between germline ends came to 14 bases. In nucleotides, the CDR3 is TGTGCCAGCAGCCCCAATTGGGAAAATGGCTACACCTTC. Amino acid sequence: CASSPNWENGYTF.